This T cell receptor (beta chain) was obtained from a study of early stage breast cancer tumors. Across the study: ER+/PR+/HER2- status applied to about 70% of the 16 invasive breast tumors. Study-level findings and limits: Tumor and normal breast were distinguished via blood comparison in about 90% of the 16 patients. Commonly generated sequences made up most enriched TCRB sequences shared between patients. Tumors had about 2.6-fold higher T cell density than normal breast.

A remark on this clone: The antigen remains unidentified.

Clones were read by immunoSEQ multiplex PCR, and TCRdb kept only the in-frame ones, dropping some. The sample shows tens of thousands of clones, more than 65% of them seen only once. Germline V gene lookup returns CDR1 SGHNT and CDR2 YENEEA. V was shortened by 2 bases and J by 6 bases, with 9 bases between the two germline ends. There are 13 residues in the CDR3. Sequencing was done on a sample of blood. The chain is built from TRBV11-3 and TRBJ2-3; D not resolved. The TCR was taken from a person aged 35 to 50 with breast cancer. The DNA of the CDR3 is TGTGCCAGCAGCTTATCTGCAGCGGATACGCAGTATTTT. Amino acids: CASSLSAADTQYF.